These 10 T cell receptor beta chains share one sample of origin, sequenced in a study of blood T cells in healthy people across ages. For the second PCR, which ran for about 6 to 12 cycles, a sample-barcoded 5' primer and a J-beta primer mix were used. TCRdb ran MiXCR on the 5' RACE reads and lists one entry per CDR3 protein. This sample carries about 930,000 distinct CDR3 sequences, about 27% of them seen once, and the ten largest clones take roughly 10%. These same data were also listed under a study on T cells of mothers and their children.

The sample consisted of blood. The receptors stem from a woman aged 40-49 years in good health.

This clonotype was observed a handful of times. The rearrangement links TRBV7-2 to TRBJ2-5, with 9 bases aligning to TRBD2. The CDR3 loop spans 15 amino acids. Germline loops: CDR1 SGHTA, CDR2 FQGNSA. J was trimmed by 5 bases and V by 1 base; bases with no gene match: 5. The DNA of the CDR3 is TGTGCCAGCAGCTTAGGGGGAGGACTAGCGGAGACCCAGTACTTC. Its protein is CASSLGGGLAETQYF.

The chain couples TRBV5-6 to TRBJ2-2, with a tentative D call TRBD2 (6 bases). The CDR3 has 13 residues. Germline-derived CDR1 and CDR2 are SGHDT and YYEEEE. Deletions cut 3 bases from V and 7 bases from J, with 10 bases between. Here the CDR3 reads CASSWLTSGELFF. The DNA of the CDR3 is TGTGCCAGCAGCTGGTTGACTAGCGGGGAGCTGTTTTTT.

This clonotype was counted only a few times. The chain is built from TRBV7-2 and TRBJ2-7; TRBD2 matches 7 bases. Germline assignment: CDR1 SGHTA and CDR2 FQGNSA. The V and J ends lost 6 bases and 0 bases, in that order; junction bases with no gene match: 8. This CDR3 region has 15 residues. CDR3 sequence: CASSAIGGNSYEQYF. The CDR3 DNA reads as TGTGCCAGCAGTGCCATCGGGGGGAACTCCTACGAGCAGTACTTC.

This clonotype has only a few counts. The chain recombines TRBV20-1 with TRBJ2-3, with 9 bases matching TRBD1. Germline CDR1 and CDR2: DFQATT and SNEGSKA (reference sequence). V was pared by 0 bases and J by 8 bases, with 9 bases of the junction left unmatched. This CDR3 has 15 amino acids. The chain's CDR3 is CSAREPGQGRGTQYF. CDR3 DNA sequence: TGCAGTGCTAGAGAGCCGGGACAGGGAAGGGGTACGCAGTATTTT.

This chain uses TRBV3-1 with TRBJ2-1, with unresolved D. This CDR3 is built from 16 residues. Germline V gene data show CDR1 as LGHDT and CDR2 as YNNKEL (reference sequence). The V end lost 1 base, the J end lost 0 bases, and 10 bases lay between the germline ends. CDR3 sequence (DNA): TGTGCCAGCAGCCAAGTCAGGCTAGTCTCCTACAATGAGCAGTTCTTC. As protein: CASSQVRLVSYNEQFF.

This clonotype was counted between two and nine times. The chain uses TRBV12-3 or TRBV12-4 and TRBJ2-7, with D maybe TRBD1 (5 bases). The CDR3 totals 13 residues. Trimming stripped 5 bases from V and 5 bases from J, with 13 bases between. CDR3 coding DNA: TGTGCCAGCAGTCTGGGTCCACAGGACGAGCAGTACTTC. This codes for CASSLGPQDEQYF.

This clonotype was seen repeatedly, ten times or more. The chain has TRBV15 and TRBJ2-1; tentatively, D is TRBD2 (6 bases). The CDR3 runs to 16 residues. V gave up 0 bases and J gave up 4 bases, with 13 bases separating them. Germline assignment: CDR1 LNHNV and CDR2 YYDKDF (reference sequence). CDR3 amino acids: CATSRERGKVYNEQFF. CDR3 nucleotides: TGTGCCACCAGCAGAGAGCGGGGAAAGGTTTACAATGAGCAGTTCTTC.

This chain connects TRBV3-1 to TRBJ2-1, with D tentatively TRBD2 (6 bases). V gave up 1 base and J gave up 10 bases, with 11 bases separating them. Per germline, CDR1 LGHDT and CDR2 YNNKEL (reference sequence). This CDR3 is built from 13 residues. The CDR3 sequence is CASSQGRGSEQFF. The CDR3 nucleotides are TGTGCCAGCAGCCAAGGGAGGGGTTCGGAGCAGTTCTTC.

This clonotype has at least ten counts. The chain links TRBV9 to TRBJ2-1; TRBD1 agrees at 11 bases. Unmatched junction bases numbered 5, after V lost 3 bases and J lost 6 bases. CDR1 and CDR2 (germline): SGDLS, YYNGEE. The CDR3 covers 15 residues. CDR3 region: CASSEGTGGSNEQFF. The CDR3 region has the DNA TGTGCCAGCAGCGAGGGGACAGGGGGTTCCAATGAGCAGTTCTTC. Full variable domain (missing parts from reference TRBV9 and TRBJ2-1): DSGVTQTPKHLITATGQRVTLRCSPRSGDLSVYWYQQSLDQGLQFLIQYYNGEERAKGNILERFSAQQFPDLHSELNLSSLELGDSALYFCASSEGTGGSNEQFFGPGTRLTVL.

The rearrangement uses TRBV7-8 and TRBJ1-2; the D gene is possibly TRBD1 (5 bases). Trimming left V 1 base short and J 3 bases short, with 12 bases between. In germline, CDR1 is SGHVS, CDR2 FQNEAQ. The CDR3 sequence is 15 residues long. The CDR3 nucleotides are TGTGCCAGCAGCTTAGGACGGGGGGATTACTATGGCTACACCTTC. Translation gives CASSLGRGDYYGYTF.